The present TCR beta chain was sequenced within a study of cytomegalovirus exposure and HLA in healthy donors. Use of 60 Vbeta and 13 Jbeta primers characterized the PCR. Repertoires were generated with immunoSEQ multiplex PCR, while TCRdb's copy carries only in-frame clones and drops some. Of around 50,000 clones in the sample, approximately 82% were seen once. The CDR3 consists of 17 residues. V lost 2 bases, J lost 6 bases, and 13 bases stayed unmatched. Germline V gene lookup returns CDR1 LGHNA and CDR2 YNFKEQ. Concerning this clone: Its antigen remains unidentified.

Findings and caveats of the study: Researchers reported from a later analysis that most CMV-associated TCR beta chains appeared HLA-restricted. Common viral pathogens seemed, in a later analysis, to connect with several of the most significant clusters. In an earlier analysis, most TCR beta V segments were productive about 90% or about 30% of the time.

This chain links TRBV4-2 with TRBJ2-1; TRBD2 aligns across 7 bases. The sample consisted of PBMCs. The receptor comes from a man aged 50 or older in good health and CMV-seronegative. As DNA, the CDR3 is TGTGCCAGCAGCCAATCGATCAGGCCCGGGGGGATCAATGAGCAGTTCTTC. This gives the protein CASSQSIRPGGINEQFF.